This T cell receptor beta chain was retrieved from a study of T cells after yellow fever vaccination. Findings of the study overall: Weaker, the secondary response peaked sooner, at day 5 versus 15.

The CDR3 length is 14 residues. Germline-derived CDR1 and CDR2 are SGHKS and YYEKEE (reference sequence). V lost 7 bases and J 0 bases, leaving 14 bases between the germline ends. TCRdb processed the 5' RACE reads anew with MiXCR; each CDR3 protein has one entry. The sample yields hundreds of thousands of distinct CDR3 sequences, roughly 4% seen once. The sample holds a few counts of this clonotype. What it binds is unknown. The gene calls are TRBV5-5 and TRBJ2-7; D uncertain. The sequencing used PBMCs, collected on the day of the yellow fever booster vaccination. This TCR was sampled from a man younger than 35 who received the YFV17D yellow fever vaccine. Here the CDR3 reads CASSRQESSYEQYF. The CDR3 region has the DNA TGTGCCAGCTCGCGCCAGGAGAGCTCCTACGAGCAGTACTTC.